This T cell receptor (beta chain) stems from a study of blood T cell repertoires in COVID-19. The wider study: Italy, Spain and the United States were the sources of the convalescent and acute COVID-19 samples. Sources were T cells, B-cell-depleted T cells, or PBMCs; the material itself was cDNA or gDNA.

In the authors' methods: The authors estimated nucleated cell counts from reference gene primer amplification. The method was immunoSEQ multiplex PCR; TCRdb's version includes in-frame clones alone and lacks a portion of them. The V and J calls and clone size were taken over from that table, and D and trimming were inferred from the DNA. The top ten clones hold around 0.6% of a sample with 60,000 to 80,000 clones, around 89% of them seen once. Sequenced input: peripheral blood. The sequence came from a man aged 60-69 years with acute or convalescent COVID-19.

The CDR3 protein is CASSSWGGSGTEAFF. The CDR3 coding sequence is TGCGCCAGCAGTAGTTGGGGCGGGAGCGGGACTGAAGCTTTCTTT. The V and J genes are TRBV5-1 and TRBJ1-1; D perhaps matches TRBD1 (5 bases). The CDR3 spans 15 residues. CDR1 and CDR2 from the germline V gene are SGHRS and YFSETQ. V was clipped by 5 bases and J by 5 bases, with 19 bases between them.